The 14 T cell receptor beta chains presented below share a single source sample, sequenced in a study of T cells in Graves' hyperthyroidism and ophthalmopathy. RNA transcripts gave rise to amplified TCR beta CDR3 regions. During a first-round RT-PCR of the TCR CDR3, the HTBI primer set was used. TCRdb re-analysed the multiplex PCR reads in MiXCR, keeping a single row per CDR3 protein. The profile covers about 400,000 distinct CDR3 sequences, with 15% to 17% appearing a single time and approximately 14% taken by the ten largest. The sample taken for sequencing was blood. All receptors come from a woman aged 18-29 years with Graves' hyperthyroidism.

The CDR3 bases are TGCAGTGCCCGACCGGGTTCCGAGCAGTACTTC. Translating it yields CSARPGSEQYF. The chain combines TRBV20-1 with TRBJ2-7; D remains ambiguous. V was clipped by 6 bases and J by 6 bases, with 12 bases between them. The CDR3 sequence is 11 residues long. CDR1 is DFQATT, CDR2 SNEGSKA, per germline (reference sequence).

The J gene is TRBJ2-1, the V gene TRBV13; 9 bases align to TRBD1. Losses at the gene ends were 3 bases for V and 7 bases for J; bases not matched to a gene: 10. Looked up from germline, CDR1 is PRHDT and CDR2 is FYEKMQ (reference sequence). The CDR3 loop spans 16 amino acids. In DNA, the CDR3 is TGTGCCAGCAGCTTGGGAGGGACAGGGTGGTGGAATGAGCAGTTCTTC. Translating it yields CASSLGGTGWWNEQFF.

V is TRBV20-1 and J is TRBJ2-1; D is unclear. The V and J ends lost 6 bases and 12 bases respectively, with 12 bases between them. The CDR3 has 10 residues. The germline CDR1 and CDR2 sequences are DFQATT and SNEGSKA (reference sequence). The CDR3: CSADKGGQFF. The CDR3 DNA sequence: TGCAGTGCGGATAAGGGTGGGCAGTTCTTC.

This clonotype was found a few times. This sequence joins TRBV12-3 or TRBV12-4 and TRBJ1-2; TRBD1 aligns across 7 bases. The CDR3 is 15 residues long. V was pared by 3 bases and J by 4 bases, with 8 bases of the junction left unmatched. CDR3 DNA sequence: TGTGCCAGCAGTTTTACGACAGGGACGGCCTATGGCTACACCTTC. Its protein is CASSFTTGTAYGYTF.

The CDR3 DNA reads as TGTGCCAGCAGCTTAGCCCGGGACAAATCTGGAAACACCATATATTTT. It is translated as CASSLARDKSGNTIYF. The chain recombines TRBV7-8 with TRBJ1-3, with D maybe TRBD1 (6 bases). Germline CDR1 and CDR2: SGHVS and FQNEAQ. V was pared by 0 bases and J by 1 base, with 10 bases between. This CDR3 comprises 16 residues.

This clonotype occurred many times. V and J are TRBV28 and TRBJ2-1; D is possibly TRBD2 (5 bases). The CDR3 contains 21 residues. Trimming shortened V by 3 bases and J by 0 bases, and 27 bases separated the two germline ends. Germline values: CDR1 MDHEN, CDR2 SYDVKM. CDR3 loop: CASSFPTTSLEASSSYNEQFF. CDR3 nucleotide sequence: TGTGCCAGCAGTTTCCCCACGACAAGTCTGGAGGCATCGAGCTCCTACAATGAGCAGTTCTTC.

This clonotype was found many times. The chain combines TRBV5-8 with TRBJ2-3; 11 bases are a match to TRBD2. V shed 4 bases, J shed 2 bases, and the junction held 6 bases outside the gene matches. This CDR3 spans 16 amino acids. The V gene's germline CDR1 is SGHTS and CDR2 YDEGEE. The CDR3 loop reads CASSRGTSGLTDTQYF. The DNA for the CDR3 is TGTGCCAGCAGCCGTGGGACTAGCGGACTCACAGATACGCAGTATTTT.

This clonotype was observed at least ten times. The chain couples TRBV6-1 to TRBJ1-1, with D uncertain. Trimming pared 8 bases from V and 4 bases from J, leaving 17 bases between. The CDR3 has 14 amino acids. Germline CDR1 is MNHNS and CDR2 is SASEGT. CDR3 in amino acids: CASGRQEGGTEAFF. In DNA form, the CDR3 reads TGTGCCAGCGGTAGGCAGGAGGGCGGCACTGAAGCTTTCTTT.

This clonotype was seen many times. This chain uses TRBV3-1 with TRBJ2-7, with D uncertain. The CDR3 contains 14 residues. The V end lost 3 bases, the J end lost 1 base, and 10 bases lay between the germline ends. Looked up from germline, CDR1 is LGHDT and CDR2 is YNNKEL (reference sequence). The CDR3 reads CASSHGIWSYEQYF. The DNA for the CDR3 is TGTGCCAGCAGCCATGGGATTTGGTCCTACGAGCAGTACTTC.

There are many counts of this clonotype. The chain couples TRBV28 to TRBJ1-2; no clear D. This CDR3 comprises 13 residues. V lost 2 bases to trimming and J lost 4 bases, with 8 bases between them. Germline values: CDR1 MDHEN, CDR2 SYDVKM. The CDR3 DNA is TGTGCCAGCAGTTTAAAGGGCGGCTATGGCTACACCTTC. It is translated as CASSLKGGYGYTF.

This clonotype has just a few counts. The CDR3 nucleotides are TGTGCCAGCAGCCCGAGGATGGGACCAGATACGCAGTATTTT. Protein sequence: CASSPRMGPDTQYF. The chain joins TRBV7-9 to TRBJ2-3; D possibly matches TRBD1 or TRBD2 (5 bases each). Trimming pared 5 bases from V and 4 bases from J, leaving 13 bases between. The CDR3 totals 14 residues. In germline, CDR1 is SEHNR, CDR2 FQNEAQ (reference sequence).

This clonotype was seen only a few times. This sequence joins TRBV10-3 and TRBJ2-2; TRBD1 is a possible D gene (6 bases). Per the germline V gene, CDR1 is ENHRY and CDR2 is SYGVKD. The CDR3 consists of 15 residues. V was trimmed by 9 bases and J by 6 bases, leaving 20 bases between them. The CDR3 here is CAIATTGISSGELFF. CDR3 in DNA: TGTGCCATAGCCACCACAGGGATTAGTTCCGGGGAGCTGTTTTTT.

The V gene is TRBV27, the J gene TRBJ2-7; D remains unclear. Germline V gene sequence: CDR1 MNHEY, CDR2 SMNVEV (reference sequence). The CDR3 length is 9 residues. Between the trimmed V and J ends, which lost 11 bases and 6 bases, there was a span of 8 bases. The CDR3 spells CADFGEQYF. The CDR3 DNA is TGTGCCGACTTCGGCGAGCAGTACTTC.

Details on this clonotype: The conserved final phenylalanine or tryptophan is absent from the CDR3, which likely points to a read error. The chain recombines TRBV28 with TRBJ1-6; D unclear. The CDR3 length is 14 residues. Germline CDR1 and CDR2: MDHEN and SYDVKM. The ends were cut back, 8 bases at V and 7 bases at J, with 15 bases in the middle. CDR3 DNA: TGTGCCAGCCGCTCAACGGGCCTAAATTCACCCCTCCACTCT. Its translation: CASRSTGLNSPLHS.